These 32 T cell receptor beta chains were all obtained from the same sample, sequenced in a study of CD8 T cells in ankylosing spondylitis. One entry per CDR3 protein, called by TCRdb with MiXCR from the 5' RACE reads. The sample lists more than 95,000 distinct CDR3 sequences, almost 8.5% occurring once. Material for sequencing was blood, either unsorted or a sorted T cell fraction (not recorded which). These receptors originate from a male donor with ankylosing spondylitis or in good health (not recorded which).

J is TRBJ2-7 and V is TRBV27; possible D gene TRBD1, 5 bases. The CDR3 runs 14 residues. From germline, CDR1 is MNHEY and CDR2 SMNVEV (reference sequence). Trimming took off 2 bases at V and 3 bases at J, with 11 bases between the two ends. CDR3 sequence (DNA): TGTGCCAGCAGTTTAGGGGCCAGGGACTACGAGCAGTACTTC. Translated, it gives CASSLGARDYEQYF.

This clonotype was found many times. This chain joins TRBV19 and TRBJ1-6; unclear D gene. The CDR3 length is 13 residues. Looked up from germline, CDR1 is LNHDA and CDR2 is SQIVND (reference sequence). Trimming took 5 bases from V and 13 from J, leaving 15 bases between them. The CDR3 spells CASSGLGKGPLHF. The DNA of the CDR3 is TGTGCCAGTAGTGGTCTCGGAAAAGGTCCCCTCCACTTT.

This clonotype was detected many times. For the CDR3, the DNA is TGTGCCAGCTCACGCAACGTCGGGACTAGCGGGGAATCAGATACGCAGTATTTT. Its translation is CASSRNVGTSGESDTQYF. V gene TRBV18 combines with J gene TRBJ2-3, with TRBD2 matching over 13 bases. From germline, CDR1 is KGHSH and CDR2 LQKENI. Germline trimming cut 4 bases from V and 4 bases from J; bases unmatched to any gene: 11. The CDR3 runs to 18 residues.

Many counts were recorded for this clonotype. The rearrangement links TRBV29-1 to TRBJ2-7; 8 bases are shared with TRBD1. Germline V gives CDR1 SQVTM, CDR2 ANQGSEA. The V segment lost 4 bases and the J segment 2 bases; nucleotides outside the gene matches: 7. The CDR3 spans 14 residues. CDR3 sequence (DNA): TGCAGCGTTGTGGACAGGGCAATAACCTACGAGCAGTACTTC. Protein product: CSVVDRAITYEQYF.

This clonotype has ten or more counts. The chain links TRBV5-1 to TRBJ1-4; D is possibly TRBD1 (5 bases). The CDR3 has 14 residues. Germline CDR1 SGHRS, CDR2 YFSETQ. With 4 bases removed from V and 4 bases from J, the gap between germline ends came to 11 bases. The CDR3 loop reads CASSRGVGNEKLFF. CDR3 sequence (DNA): TGCGCCAGCAGCCGAGGGGTGGGTAATGAAAAACTGTTTTTT.

The table lists this clonotype with many counts. The chain recombines TRBV9 with TRBJ1-5; D uncertain. Germline values: CDR1 SGDLS, CDR2 YYNGEE. This CDR3 has 13 residues. V was shortened by 3 bases and J by 4 bases, with 8 bases between the two germline ends. The CDR3 DNA follows: TGTGCCAGCAGCGATGCGAATAATCAGCCCCAGCATTTT. It codes for CASSDANNQPQHF.

This clonotype was counted ten times or more. The chain is built from TRBV7-2 and TRBJ2-1; D is undetermined. Germline loops: CDR1 SGHTA, CDR2 FQGNSA. The length of the CDR3 is 14 residues. Trimming took off 5 bases at V and 10 bases at J, with 18 bases between the two ends. This CDR3 reads CASSLYIGRTEQFF. The CDR3 bases are TGTGCCAGCAGCCTCTATATCGGCAGGACGGAGCAGTTCTTC.

This clonotype has ten or more counts. The chain links TRBV5-5 to TRBJ1-2, with D possibly TRBD1 on 5 matching bases. V lost 3 bases, J lost 4 bases, and 10 bases lay in between. The CDR3 is 13 amino acids. In germline, CDR1 is SGHKS, CDR2 YYEKEE (reference sequence). CDR3 protein: CASSSGEAYGYTF. For the CDR3, the DNA is TGTGCCAGCAGCTCGGGGGAGGCCTATGGCTACACCTTC.

This clonotype was recorded many times. The rearrangement uses TRBV5-1 and TRBJ2-3, with TRBD2 identical over 13 bases. V was clipped by 4 bases and J by 2 bases; unmatched bases: 4. Germline V gene data show CDR1 as SGHRS and CDR2 as YFSETQ. The length of the CDR3 is 16 residues. The CDR3 sequence: CASSQGLAGNTDTQYF. The CDR3 region has the DNA TGCGCCAGCAGCCAGGGACTAGCGGGGAACACAGATACGCAGTATTTT.

The V call is TRBV12-3 or TRBV12-4, the J call TRBJ2-5; D is possibly TRBD2 (5 bases). V lost 2 bases to trimming and J lost 6 bases, with 13 bases between them. The CDR3 is 14 residues long. The DNA for the CDR3 is TGTGCCAGCAGTTTACCCGGGGTGGTGAAGACCCAGTACTTC. Amino acids: CASSLPGVVKTQYF.

This clonotype has ten or more counts. The chain carries TRBV20-1 and TRBJ2-1, with 10 bases fitting TRBD2. The CDR3 consists of 17 residues. The junction had 12 bases not matched to a gene; V was cut back by 0 bases and J by 7 bases. Germline-derived CDR1 and CDR2 are DFQATT and SNEGSKA (reference sequence). The CDR3 nucleotides are TGCAGTGCTAGAGATACCCTAGCGGGAGACTCACTAAATGAGCAGTTCTTC. This encodes CSARDTLAGDSLNEQFF.

Comment on this clonotype: A much larger clone differs from this one at a single base, so this may be a read error. This sequence joins TRBV3-1 and TRBJ2-1; the match to TRBD1 covers 8 bases. In germline, CDR1 is LGHDT, CDR2 YNNKEL (reference sequence). The length of the CDR3 is 15 residues. The CDR3 loop reads CVSHPGTGSYNEQFF. Here the CDR3 DNA reads TGTGTCAGCCATCCCGGGACAGGTTCCTACAATGAGCAGTTCTTC.

This clonotype has ten or more counts. The chain joins TRBV5-1 to TRBJ1-3, with D possibly matching TRBD1 (5 bases). Trimming pared 5 bases from V and 0 bases from J, leaving 12 bases between. Germline CDR1 and CDR2: SGHRS and YFSETQ. CDR3 length: 15 residues. CDR3 sequence: CASSGPGPSGNTIYF. The CDR3, as DNA: TGCGCCAGCAGTGGCCCGGGGCCCTCTGGAAACACCATATATTTT. The full variable domain, in which reference TRBV5-1 and TRBJ1-3 provide the parts outside the CDR3, is KAGVTQTPRYLIKTRGQQVTLSCSPISGHRSVSWYQQTPGQGLQFLFEYFSETQRNKGNFPGRFSGRQFSNSRSEMNVSTLELGDSALYLCASSGPGPSGNTIYFGEGSWLTVV.

The chain carries TRBV20-1 and TRBJ2-6; perhaps TRBD2 as D (5 bases). The CDR3 has 15 residues. Germline values: CDR1 DFQATT, CDR2 SNEGSKA (reference sequence). V was pared by 6 bases and J by 3 bases, with 15 bases between. As DNA, the CDR3 is TGCAGTGCGATGGGCCGGGGTAATGGGGCCAACGTCCTGACTTTC. Encoded protein: CSAMGRGNGANVLTF.

In its sample, this clonotype was seen many times. The chain is built from TRBV4-2 and TRBJ2-2; 7 bases map to TRBD1. Per germline, CDR1 LGHNA and CDR2 YNFKEQ. V lost 7 bases and J lost 4; bases outside the gene matches: 9. The CDR3 consists of 15 residues. The CDR3 is CASNDRARGTGELFF. The DNA of the CDR3 is TGTGCCAGCAACGACAGGGCTCGAGGCACCGGGGAGCTGTTTTTT.

This clonotype came up many times. The chain joins TRBV10-3 to TRBJ2-4; 7 bases line up with TRBD2. Trimming cost V 2 bases and J 4 bases; bases outside gene matches: 2. The CDR3 loop spans 14 amino acids. Germline-derived CDR1 and CDR2 are ENHRY and SYGVKD. The CDR3 spells CAISEGLEKNIQYF. CDR3 DNA: TGTGCCATCAGTGAGGGACTAGAGAAAAACATTCAGTACTTC.

This clonotype occurred many times. The J gene is TRBJ2-3, the V gene TRBV7-2, with 12 bases identical to TRBD2. Trimming took 8 bases from V and 0 from J; bases not matched to a gene: 0. CDR3 length equals 14 residues. Germline V gene lookup returns CDR1 SGHTA and CDR2 FQGNSA. This CDR3 is CASGTSGSTDTQYF. For the CDR3, the DNA is TGTGCCAGCGGGACTAGCGGGAGCACAGATACGCAGTATTTT. Looking up the rest from reference TRBV7-2 and TRBJ2-3 gives the full variable domain: GAGVSQSPSNKVTEKGKDVELRCDPISGHTALYWYRQSLGQGLEFLIYFQGNSAPDKSGLPSDRFSAERTGGSVSTLTIQRTQQEDSAVYLCASGTSGSTDTQYFGPGTRLTVL.

This clonotype was observed at least ten times. The chain has TRBV3-1 and TRBJ2-1; D may be TRBD1 (5 bases). Germline CDR1 and CDR2: LGHDT and YNNKEL (reference sequence). This CDR3 has 13 residues. V was cut by 4 bases and J by 4 bases, with 8 bases left in between. In nucleotides, the CDR3 is TGTGCCAGCAGCCCGGACATATACAATGAGCAGTTCTTC. This sequence encodes CASSPDIYNEQFF.

This clonotype was seen only once. The V and J genes are TRBV7-8 and TRBJ2-7, with D unresolved. V lost 5 bases, J lost 3 bases, and 14 bases lay in between. CDR1 is SGHVS, CDR2 FQNEAQ, per germline. CDR3 length: 14 residues. The CDR3 loop is CASSPSLRFYEQYF. The CDR3 DNA reads TGTGCCAGCAGCCCTTCTCTTAGGTTCTACGAGCAGTACTTC.

At least ten counts were recorded for this clonotype. V is TRBV7-2 and J is TRBJ2-1; possibly TRBD1 for D (6 bases). From germline, CDR1 is SGHTA and CDR2 FQGNSA. Trimming left V 5 bases short and J 0 bases short, with 14 bases between. This CDR3 comprises 16 residues. CDR3 nucleotides: TGTGCCAGCAGCCCCAATTGGGACAACTCCTACAATGAGCAGTTCTTC. As protein: CASSPNWDNSYNEQFF.

In its sample, this clonotype was seen many times. V and J are TRBV5-1 and TRBJ2-3, with a weak D call TRBD2 (6 bases). The germline V gene encodes CDR1 SGHRS and CDR2 YFSETQ. Trimming stripped 4 bases from V and 4 bases from J, with 25 bases between. The CDR3 length is 18 residues. The CDR3 DNA sequence: TGCGCCAGCAGCCCTAAGCGGGTTCTTAGAAGTGAGGCAGATACGCAGTATTTT. This gives the protein CASSPKRVLRSEADTQYF. Filled out from reference TRBV5-1 and TRBJ2-3, the complete variable domain reads KAGVTQTPRYLIKTRGQQVTLSCSPISGHRSVSWYQQTPGQGLQFLFEYFSETQRNKGNFPGRFSGRQFSNSRSEMNVSTLELGDSALYLCASSPKRVLRSEADTQYFGPGTRLTVL.

As concerns this clonotype: A much more abundant neighbour one base away suggests this may be a read error. The J gene is TRBJ2-7, the V gene TRBV5-1; no clear D gene. CDR1 and CDR2 (germline): SGHRS, YFSETQ. This CDR3 is 13 amino acids long. CDR3 DNA: TGCGCCAGCGGCTTCGGCGGACGCTACGAGCAGTACTTC. Translated, it gives CASGFGGRYEQYF.

This clonotype was observed many times. The rearrangement joins TRBV12-3 or TRBV12-4 to TRBJ2-3; TRBD2 matches 7 bases. J lost 0 bases, V lost 3 bases, and 3 bases had no gene match. CDR3 length: 15 amino acids. CDR3 DNA sequence: TGTGCCAGCAGTTTTGGGCGGGGGAGCACAGATACGCAGTATTTT. Encoded protein: CASSFGRGSTDTQYF.

This clonotype was seen many times. The chain couples TRBV20-1 to TRBJ2-1; D unclear. CDR1 and CDR2 from the germline V gene are DFQATT and SNEGSKA (reference sequence). This CDR3 has 15 residues. Trimming took off 7 bases at V and 5 bases at J, with 21 bases between the two ends. CDR3 sequence reads: CSVILATDQNNEQFF. The CDR3 DNA is TGCAGTGTAATTTTGGCGACCGATCAAAACAATGAGCAGTTCTTC.

Many counts were recorded for this clonotype. This rearrangement joins TRBV6-4 to TRBJ2-1; D is unclear. Germline CDR1 reads MRHNA; CDR2 reads SNTAGT. The CDR3 has 12 residues. The V end lost 3 bases, the J end lost 7 bases, and 7 bases lay between the germline ends. The CDR3 sequence is CASSDAANEQFF. The CDR3 bases are TGTGCCAGCAGTGATGCGGCTAATGAGCAGTTCTTC.

This clonotype occurred many times. The chain uses TRBV7-2 and TRBJ1-3; TRBD1 might be the D (6 bases). Deletions cut 1 base from V and 3 bases from J, with 7 bases between. This CDR3 region has 14 residues. Looked up from germline, CDR1 is SGHTA and CDR2 is FQGNSA. CDR3 DNA sequence: TGTGCCAGCAGCTTAGGACAGGTTGGAAACACCATATATTTT. Encoded protein: CASSLGQVGNTIYF.

This clonotype was seen more than once but under ten times. The chain combines TRBV9 with TRBJ1-1; D unclear. The V gene lost 4 bases and the J gene lost 0 bases, with 7 bases spanning the gap. Germline V gene data show CDR1 as SGDLS and CDR2 as YYNGEE. The CDR3 is 13 amino acids. For the CDR3, the DNA is TGTGCCAGCAGCCCTCTTGTGAACACTGAAGCTTTCTTT. Encoded protein: CASSPLVNTEAFF.

This clonotype was detected ten times or more. V and J are TRBV6-5 and TRBJ2-2; D is unclear. Germline assignment: CDR1 MNHEY and CDR2 SVGAGI. CDR3 size: 14 residues. Deletions cut 5 bases from V and 4 bases from J, with 11 bases between. Written as DNA, the CDR3 is TGTGCCAGCAGTCTACTTCGGTCCACCGGGGAGCTGTTTTTT. Translation gives CASSLLRSTGELFF.

V is TRBV25-1 and J is TRBJ2-6; D remains unclear. CDR1 is MGHDK, CDR2 SYGVNS, per germline. Trimming left V 6 bases short and J 4 bases short, with 7 bases between. The CDR3 is 13 amino acids. This chain's CDR3 is CASRHSGANVLTF. The CDR3 DNA reads as TGTGCCAGCAGACATTCAGGGGCCAACGTCCTGACTTTC.

The chain links TRBV29-1 to TRBJ2-1, with 10 bases aligning to TRBD2. J gave up 14 bases and V 4 bases, and 11 bases lay outside the gene matches. CDR1 SQVTM and CDR2 ANQGSEA come from the germline V gene. The CDR3 is made up of 13 amino acids. In nucleotides, the CDR3 is TGCAGCGTTGGGACCCGACTAGCGGGCCGGAAGTTCTTC. Translated: CSVGTRLAGRKFF.

The chain carries TRBV20-1 and TRBJ1-2, with 7 bases matching TRBD1. Unmatched junction bases numbered 8, after V lost 6 bases and J lost 1 base. CDR3 length: 14 residues. The germline V gene has CDR1 DFQATT and CDR2 SNEGSKA (reference sequence). The CDR3 sequence: CSAPGTAFNYGYTF. CDR3 in DNA: TGCAGTGCGCCCGGGACAGCTTTTAACTATGGCTACACCTTC.

This clonotype was counted at least ten times. This chain connects TRBV29-1 to TRBJ2-3; the match to TRBD1 covers 7 bases. This CDR3 is built from 14 residues. Germline values: CDR1 SQVTM, CDR2 ANQGSEA. Trimming at V came to 6 bases and at J to 6 bases, leaving 12 bases not matched to a gene. CDR3 loop: CSVSGTEHIDTQYF. Here the CDR3 DNA reads TGCAGCGTCTCCGGGACAGAGCATATTGATACGCAGTATTTT.